Shown below are 11 T cell receptor beta chains from a single sample sequenced in a study of shared clonotypes between healthy human individuals. Sequencing was performed with immunoSEQ multiplex PCR; in TCRdb, only in-frame clones are kept and a portion is missing. The sample includes about 2 million clones, about 95% of them seen just once. CD8 cells regarded as naive lacked CD45RO, were positively chosen for CCR7, and omitted terminally differentiated effector memory CD45RA+ cells. Sequencing was performed on naive CD8+ T cells sorted from blood. These receptors were collected from a young man in good health.

This clone was observed a single time. The chain links TRBV5-1 to TRBJ2-2; D call uncertain. The CDR3 is 12 amino acids. Per the germline V gene, CDR1 is SGHRS and CDR2 is YFSETQ. Trimming took off 0 bases at V and 7 bases at J, with 4 bases between the two ends. In DNA, the CDR3 is TGCGCCAGCAGCTTGGTCTTCGGGGAGCTGTTTTTT. Protein sequence: CASSLVFGELFF.

The rearrangement uses TRBV28 and TRBJ2-7; D is possibly TRBD1 (6 bases). The CDR3 consists of 15 residues. CDR1 is MDHEN, CDR2 SYDVKM, per germline. V gave up 7 bases and J gave up 1 base, with 17 bases separating them. CDR3 residues: CASTTATGYSYEQYF. CDR3 nucleotides: TGTGCCAGCACCACGGCAACAGGGTATTCCTACGAGCAGTACTTC.

The gene calls are TRBV7-9 and TRBJ2-3, with 7 positions matching TRBD2. The junction had 13 bases not matched to a gene; V was cut back by 1 base and J by 6 bases. Per the germline V gene, CDR1 is SEHNR and CDR2 is FQNEAQ (reference sequence). CDR3 length: 17 amino acids. CDR3 sequence: CASSLGSLAREGDTQYF. The CDR3, as DNA: TGTGCCAGCAGCTTAGGCTCACTAGCGCGGGAAGGGGATACGCAGTATTTT. Based on the CDR3 plus reference TRBV7-9 and TRBJ2-3, the full variable domain is DTGVSQNPRHKITKRGQNVTFRCDPISEHNRLYWYRQTLGQGPEFLTYFQNEAQLEKSRLLSDRFSAERPKGSFSTLEIQRTEQGDSAMYLCASSLGSLAREGDTQYFGPGTRLTVL.

The CDR3 loop reads CASSFQAGNTDTQYF. Written as DNA, the CDR3 is TGTGCCAGCAGTTTTCAAGCGGGCAACACAGATACGCAGTATTTT. V is TRBV27 and J is TRBJ2-3; a possible D gene is TRBD2 (6 bases). Germline-derived CDR1 and CDR2 are MNHEY and SMNVEV (reference sequence). The CDR3 loop spans 15 amino acids. V lost 3 bases to trimming and J lost 2 bases, with 12 bases between them.

The V and J genes are TRBV11-1 and TRBJ2-7, with D uncertain. This CDR3 region has 13 residues. Looked up from germline, CDR1 is SGHAT and CDR2 is FQDESV (reference sequence). V was cut by 2 bases and J by 0 bases, with 5 bases left in between. As DNA, the CDR3 is TGTGCCAGCAGCTTACTGGGCTCCTACGAGCAGTACTTC. It encodes CASSLLGSYEQYF. Full variable domain (rest looked up from reference TRBV11-1 and TRBJ2-7): EAEVAQSPRYKITEKSQAVAFWCDPISGHATLYWYRQILGQGPELLVQFQDESVVDDSQLPKDRFSAERLKGVDSTLKIQPAELGDSAMYLCASSLLGSYEQYFGPGTRLTVT.

This clone has just one count. The chain is built from TRBV7-9 and TRBJ1-5; D perhaps matches TRBD1 (6 bases). The CDR3 sequence is 12 residues long. V was trimmed by 8 bases and J by 8 bases, leaving 13 bases between them. CDR1 and CDR2 (germline): SEHNR, FQNEAQ (reference sequence). CDR3 sequence (DNA): TGTGCCAGCGGGACACCCAGCGAGCCCCAGCATTTT. It translates to CASGTPSEPQHF.

V is TRBV10-1 and J is TRBJ2-3; a weak D match, TRBD2 (5 bases). The CDR3 contains 15 residues. Deletions cut 2 bases from V and 2 bases from J, with 11 bases between. The V gene's germline CDR1 is WNHNN and CDR2 SYGVQD (reference sequence). CDR3 DNA: TGCGCCAGCAGTGAGACGGAGGTTATCACAGATACGCAGTATTTT. Its protein is CASSETEVITDTQYF.

The chain recombines TRBV15 with TRBJ1-6; D not certain. The CDR3 spans 14 residues. Trimming pared 6 bases from V and 7 bases from J, leaving 13 bases between. The germline V gene encodes CDR1 LNHNV and CDR2 YYDKDF (reference sequence). CDR3 residues: CATRLALGNSPLHF. CDR3 coding DNA: TGTGCCACCAGACTGGCTTTGGGCAATTCACCCCTCCACTTT.

The rearrangement uses TRBV28 and TRBJ1-4; 8 bases match TRBD1. V trimming: 5 bases; J trimming: 0 bases; junction bases outside the gene matches: 17. The CDR3 loop spans 20 amino acids. Germline CDR1 reads MDHEN; CDR2 reads SYDVKM. Here the CDR3 reads CASSTPIWRQGAATNEKLFF. CDR3 DNA: TGTGCCAGCAGTACCCCGATTTGGCGTCAGGGGGCCGCAACTAATGAAAAACTGTTTTTT.

The chain has TRBV4-1 and TRBJ2-7; TRBD1 aligns across 7 bases. Trimming removed 4 bases from V and 5 bases from J; junction bases left unmatched: 5. This CDR3 spans 13 amino acids. Germline V lookup: CDR1 MGHRA, CDR2 YSYEKL. In DNA form, the CDR3 reads TGCGCCAGCAGCCCCTCAGACAGGGACGAGCAGTACTTC. This translates into CASSPSDRDEQYF.

The CDR3 is CASTSTDDETQYF. Written as DNA, the CDR3 is TGCGCCAGCACATCGACAGATGATGAGACCCAGTACTTC. The gene calls are TRBV10-2 and TRBJ2-5, with D maybe TRBD1 (5 bases). Per the germline V gene, CDR1 is WSHSY and CDR2 is SAAADI. Between the trimmed V and J ends, which lost 7 bases and 5 bases, there was a span of 14 bases. The CDR3 loop spans 13 amino acids.